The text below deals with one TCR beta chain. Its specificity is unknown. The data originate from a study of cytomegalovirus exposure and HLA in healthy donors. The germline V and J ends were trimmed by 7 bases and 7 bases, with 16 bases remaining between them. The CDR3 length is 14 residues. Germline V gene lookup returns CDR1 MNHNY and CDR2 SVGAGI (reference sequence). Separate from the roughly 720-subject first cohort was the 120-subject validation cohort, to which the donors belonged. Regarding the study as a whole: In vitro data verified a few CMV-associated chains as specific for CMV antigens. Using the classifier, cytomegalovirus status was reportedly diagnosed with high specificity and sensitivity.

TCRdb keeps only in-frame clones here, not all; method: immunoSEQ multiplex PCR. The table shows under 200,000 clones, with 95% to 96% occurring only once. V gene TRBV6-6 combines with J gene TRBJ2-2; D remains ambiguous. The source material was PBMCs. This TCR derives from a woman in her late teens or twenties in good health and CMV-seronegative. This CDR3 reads CASTTQEARGELFF. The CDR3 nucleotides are TGTGCCAGCACAACACAAGAGGCGCGCGGGGAGCTGTTTTTT.